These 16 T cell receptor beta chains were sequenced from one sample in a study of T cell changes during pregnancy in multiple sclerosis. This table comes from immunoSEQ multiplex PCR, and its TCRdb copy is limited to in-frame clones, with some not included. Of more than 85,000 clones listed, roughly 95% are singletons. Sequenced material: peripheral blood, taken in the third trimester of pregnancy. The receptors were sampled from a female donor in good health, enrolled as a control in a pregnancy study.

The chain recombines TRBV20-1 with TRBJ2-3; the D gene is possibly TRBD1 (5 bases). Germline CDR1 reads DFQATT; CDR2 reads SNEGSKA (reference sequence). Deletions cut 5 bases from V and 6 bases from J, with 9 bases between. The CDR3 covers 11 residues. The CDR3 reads CSAVKGDTQYF. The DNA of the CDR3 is TGCAGTGCTGTGAAGGGGGATACGCAGTATTTT.

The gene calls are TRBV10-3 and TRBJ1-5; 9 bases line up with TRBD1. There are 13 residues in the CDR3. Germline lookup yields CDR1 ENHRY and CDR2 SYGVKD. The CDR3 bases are TGTGCAATAACAGGGGGCTGGGATCAGCCCCAGCATTTT. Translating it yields CAITGGWDQPQHF.

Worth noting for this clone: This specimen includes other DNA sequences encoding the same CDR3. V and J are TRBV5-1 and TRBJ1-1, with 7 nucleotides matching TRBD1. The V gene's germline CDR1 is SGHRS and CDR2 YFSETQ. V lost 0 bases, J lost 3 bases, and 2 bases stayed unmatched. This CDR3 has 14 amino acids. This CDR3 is CASSLGGGYTEAFF. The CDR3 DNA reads TGCGCCAGCAGCTTGGGAGGGGGCTACACTGAAGCTTTCTTT.

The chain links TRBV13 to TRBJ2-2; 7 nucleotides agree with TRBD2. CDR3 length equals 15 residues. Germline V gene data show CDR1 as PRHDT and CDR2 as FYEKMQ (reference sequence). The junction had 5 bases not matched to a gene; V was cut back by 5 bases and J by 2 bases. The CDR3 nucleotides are TGTGCCAGCAGCGGCAGGGAGGGCAACACCGGGGAGCTGTTTTTT. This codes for CASSGREGNTGELFF.

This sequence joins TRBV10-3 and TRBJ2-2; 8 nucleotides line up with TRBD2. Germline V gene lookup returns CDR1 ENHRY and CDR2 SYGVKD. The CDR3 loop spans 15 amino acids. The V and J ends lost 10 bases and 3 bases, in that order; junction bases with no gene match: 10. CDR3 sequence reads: CATVSGRGDTGELFF. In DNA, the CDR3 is TGTGCCACCGTAAGCGGGAGAGGCGACACCGGGGAGCTGTTTTTT.

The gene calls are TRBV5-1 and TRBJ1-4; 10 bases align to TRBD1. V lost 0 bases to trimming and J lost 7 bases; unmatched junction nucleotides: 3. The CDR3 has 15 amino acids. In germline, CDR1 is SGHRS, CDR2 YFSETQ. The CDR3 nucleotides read TGCGCCAGCAGCTTGGCGGGGACAGGGGCTGAAAAACTGTTTTTT. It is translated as CASSLAGTGAEKLFF.

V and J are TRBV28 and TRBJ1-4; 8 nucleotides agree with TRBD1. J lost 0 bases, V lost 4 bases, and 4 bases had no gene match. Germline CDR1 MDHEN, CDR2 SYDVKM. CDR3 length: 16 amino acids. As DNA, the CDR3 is TGTGCCAGCAGTTCGTTGACAGGGGCAACTAATGAAAAACTGTTTTTT. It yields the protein CASSSLTGATNEKLFF.

CDR3 sequence: CASSLVGRKETQYF. CDR3 in DNA: TGTGCCAGCAGCTTAGTGGGGCGGAAAGAGACCCAGTACTTC. The chain joins TRBV11-2 to TRBJ2-5, with D possibly matching TRBD1 (5 bases). Between the trimmed V and J ends, which lost 1 base and 3 bases, there was a span of 9 bases. The CDR3 extends over 14 amino acids. The V gene's germline CDR1 is SGHAT and CDR2 FQNNGV.

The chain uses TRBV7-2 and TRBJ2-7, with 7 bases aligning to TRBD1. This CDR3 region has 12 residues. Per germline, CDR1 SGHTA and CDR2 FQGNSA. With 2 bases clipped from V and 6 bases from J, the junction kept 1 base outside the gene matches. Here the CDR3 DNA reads TGTGCCAGCAGCTTACAGGGGGTCGAGCAGTACTTC. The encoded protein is CASSLQGVEQYF.

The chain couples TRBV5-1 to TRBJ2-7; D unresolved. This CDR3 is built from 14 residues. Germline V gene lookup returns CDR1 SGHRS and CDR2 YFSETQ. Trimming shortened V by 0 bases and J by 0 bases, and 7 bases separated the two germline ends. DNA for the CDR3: TGCGCCAGCAGCTTGGCCAGGAACTCCTACGAGCAGTACTTC. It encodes CASSLARNSYEQYF.

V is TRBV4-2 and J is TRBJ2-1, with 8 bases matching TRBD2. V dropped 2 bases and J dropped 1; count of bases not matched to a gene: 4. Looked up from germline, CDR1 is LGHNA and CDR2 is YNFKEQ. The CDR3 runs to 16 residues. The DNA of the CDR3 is TGTGCCAGCAGCCAAATAGCGGGATTATCCTACAATGAGCAGTTCTTC. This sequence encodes CASSQIAGLSYNEQFF.

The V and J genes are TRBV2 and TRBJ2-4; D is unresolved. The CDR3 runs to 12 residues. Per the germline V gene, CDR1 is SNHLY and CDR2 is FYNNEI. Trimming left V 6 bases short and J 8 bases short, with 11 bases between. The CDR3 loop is CASRPDQDIQYF. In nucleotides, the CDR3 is TGTGCCAGCAGGCCTGATCAGGACATTCAGTACTTC.

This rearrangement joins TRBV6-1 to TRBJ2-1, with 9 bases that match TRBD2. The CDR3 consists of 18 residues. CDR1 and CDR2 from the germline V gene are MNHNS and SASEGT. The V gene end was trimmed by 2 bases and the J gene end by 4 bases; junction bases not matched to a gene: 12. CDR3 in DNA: TGTGCCAGCAGTGAAATGGGCGGGAGGGCCAAAGTGTACAATGAGCAGTTCTTC. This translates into CASSEMGGRAKVYNEQFF.

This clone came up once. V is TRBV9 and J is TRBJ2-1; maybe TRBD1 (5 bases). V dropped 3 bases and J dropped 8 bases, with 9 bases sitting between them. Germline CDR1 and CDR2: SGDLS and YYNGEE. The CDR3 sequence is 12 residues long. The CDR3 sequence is CASSEGWDEQFF. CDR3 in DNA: TGTGCCAGCAGCGAGGGGTGGGATGAGCAGTTCTTC.

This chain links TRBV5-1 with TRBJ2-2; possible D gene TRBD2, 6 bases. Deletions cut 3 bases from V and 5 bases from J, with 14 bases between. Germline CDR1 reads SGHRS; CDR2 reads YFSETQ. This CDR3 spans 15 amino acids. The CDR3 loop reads CASSSGGARTGELFF. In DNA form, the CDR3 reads TGCGCCAGCAGCTCCGGCGGGGCCAGGACCGGGGAGCTGTTTTTT. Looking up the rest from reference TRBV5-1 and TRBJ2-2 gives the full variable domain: KAGVTQTPRYLIKTRGQQVTLSCSPISGHRSVSWYQQTPGQGLQFLFEYFSETQRNKGNFPGRFSGRQFSNSRSEMNVSTLELGDSALYLCASSSGGARTGELFFGEGSRLTVL.

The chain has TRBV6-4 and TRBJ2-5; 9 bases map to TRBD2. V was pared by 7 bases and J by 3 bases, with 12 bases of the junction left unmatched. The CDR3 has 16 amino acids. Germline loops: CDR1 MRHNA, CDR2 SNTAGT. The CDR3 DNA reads TGTGCCAGCACGGAGGATCAGCGGGAGGTAAAAGAGACCCAGTACTTC. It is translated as CASTEDQREVKETQYF.